This T cell receptor (beta chain) was recorded in a study of T cell changes during pregnancy in multiple sclerosis. Method: immunoSEQ multiplex PCR; TCRdb's copy keeps in-frame clones and lacks some. The sample records tens of thousands of clones, roughly 93% being singletons. The V gene's germline CDR1 is MNHNY and CDR2 SVGAGI (reference sequence). This CDR3 region has 13 residues. Trimming pared 6 bases from V and 5 bases from J, leaving 13 bases between. The TCR sequence derives from a female donor with multiple sclerosis, enrolled in a pregnancy study. This chain joins TRBV6-6 and TRBJ1-1; D perhaps matches TRBD1 (5 bases). The source was peripheral blood, collected in the third trimester of pregnancy. DNA for the CDR3: TGTGCCAGCAGCCAAGACAGCGGGACTGAAGCTTTCTTT. It yields the protein CASSQDSGTEAFF.